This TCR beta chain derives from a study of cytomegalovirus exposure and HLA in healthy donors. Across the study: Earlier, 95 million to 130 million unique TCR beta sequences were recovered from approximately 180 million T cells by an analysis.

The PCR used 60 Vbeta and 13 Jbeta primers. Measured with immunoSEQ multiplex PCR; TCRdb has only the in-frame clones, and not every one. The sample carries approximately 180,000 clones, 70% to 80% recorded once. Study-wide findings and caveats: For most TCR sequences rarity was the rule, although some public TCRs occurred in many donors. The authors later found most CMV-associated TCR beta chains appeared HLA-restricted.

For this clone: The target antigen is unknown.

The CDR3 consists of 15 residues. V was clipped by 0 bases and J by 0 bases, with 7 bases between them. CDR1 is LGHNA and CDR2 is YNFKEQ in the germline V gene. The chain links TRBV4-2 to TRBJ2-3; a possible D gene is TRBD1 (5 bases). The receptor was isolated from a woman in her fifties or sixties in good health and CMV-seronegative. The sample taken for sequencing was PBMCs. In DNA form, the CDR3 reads TGTGCCAGCAGCCAAGATGGGGCGAGCACAGATACGCAGTATTTT. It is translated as CASSQDGASTDTQYF.